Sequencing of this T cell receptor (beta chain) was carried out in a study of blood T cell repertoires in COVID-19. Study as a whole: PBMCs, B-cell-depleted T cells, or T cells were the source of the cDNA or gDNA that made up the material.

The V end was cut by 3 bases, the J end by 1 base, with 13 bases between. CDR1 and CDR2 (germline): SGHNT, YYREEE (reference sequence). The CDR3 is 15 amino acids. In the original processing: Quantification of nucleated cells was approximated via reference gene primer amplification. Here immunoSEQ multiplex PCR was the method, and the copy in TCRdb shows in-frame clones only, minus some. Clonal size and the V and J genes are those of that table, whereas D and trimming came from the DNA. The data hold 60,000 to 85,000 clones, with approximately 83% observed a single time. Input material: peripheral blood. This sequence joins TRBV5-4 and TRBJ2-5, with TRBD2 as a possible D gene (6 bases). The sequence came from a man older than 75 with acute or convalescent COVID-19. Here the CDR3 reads CASSYGERVQETQYF. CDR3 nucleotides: TGTGCCAGCAGCTACGGAGAGCGGGTCCAAGAGACCCAGTACTTC.